This T cell receptor beta chain derives from a study of T cell responses to AZD1222 COVID-19 vaccine. Study as a whole: Pooled samples include second doses given at about 4 or 12 weeks.

With regard to this clone: What it binds is not known.

The assay was immunoSEQ multiplex PCR, and TCRdb's table has in-frame clones only and misses some. The table includes approximately 180,000 clones, less than 95% detected once. Germline CDR1 and CDR2: SGHTA and FQGTGA. There are 15 residues in the CDR3. V dropped 5 bases and J dropped 7; count of bases not matched to a gene: 8. Study-wide results and limits: Among the donors, most were white British and more were female, and clonal diversity was possibly underestimated. Spike was spanned by vaccine-associated CD4 TCRs, which were dominant at 160-218 and 743-854.

The clonotype comes from an adult in good health. Here the sequenced sample was peripheral blood, taken on day 0 of AZD1222 vaccination. The rearrangement joins TRBV7-3 to TRBJ2-7; 13 nucleotides match TRBD2. DNA of the CDR3: TGTGCCAGCAGCCAAGGGACTAGCGGGGTGAGGGAGCAGTACTTC. The encoded protein is CASSQGTSGVREQYF.